This T cell receptor beta chain was profiled in a study of blood T cells in healthy people across ages. Points from the study as a whole: Underestimates were what the diversity estimates from one million T cells were considered to be.

Alongside a J-beta primer mix, a sample-barcoded 5' primer served in a second PCR lasting roughly 6 to 11 cycles. TCRdb ran MiXCR on the 5' RACE reads and lists one entry per CDR3 protein. This sample has roughly 1.9 million distinct CDR3 sequences, with more than 35% found just once. With regard to this clonotype: Its antigen remains unidentified.

V shed 2 bases, J shed 6 bases, and the junction held 7 bases outside the gene matches. The CDR3 has 15 residues. Germline assignment: CDR1 DFQATT and CDR2 SNEGSKA (reference sequence). Material: blood. The receptor comes from a human donor in good health. The chain joins TRBV20-1 to TRBJ1-5; 10 nucleotides align to TRBD1. The CDR3 reads CSARRRTGGSQPQHF. The CDR3 DNA follows: TGCAGTGCTAGAAGGAGGACAGGGGGTAGTCAGCCCCAGCATTTT.